The clone carrying this T cell receptor (beta chain) has more than one count but fewer than ten. Its specificity is not known. Germline V lookup: CDR1 SGHDN, CDR2 FVKESK. V was clipped by 3 bases and J by 8 bases, with 21 bases between them. The CDR3 is 16 residues long. The sample originates from a study of identical twins. Regarding the study as a whole: Out-of-frame alpha sequences common to twins exhibited a surplus of low generation probability. In drawing conclusions, the study used cross-sectional statistical analysis and did not follow the same donors.

TCRdb analysed the 5' RACE reads with MiXCR anew, one entry per CDR3 protein. The data contain 1,800,000 or so distinct CDR3 sequences, about 32% of them singletons. The sequence derives from a newborn girl in good health. The chain is built from TRBV14 and TRBJ2-3, with D possibly matching TRBD2 (6 bases). Sequencing was done on a sample of cord blood. CDR3 sequence (DNA): TGTGCCAGCAGCCAGATGACTAGTTCCCTCCTCGGTACGCAGTATTTT. As protein: CASSQMTSSLLGTQYF.